This T cell receptor beta chain was captured by sequencing in a study of cytomegalovirus exposure and HLA in healthy donors. Germline CDR1 is SGHDT and CDR2 is YYEEEE. The V end was cut by 4 bases, the J end by 8 bases, with 9 bases between. This CDR3 has 11 amino acids. Notes on this clone: The antigen remains undetermined.

PCR involved 60 Vbeta and 13 Jbeta primers. Clones were sequenced by immunoSEQ multiplex PCR, and TCRdb holds only the in-frame ones, with some missing. The repertoire holds about 120,000 clones, with around 81% as singletons. General study findings and limits: The records held CMV serostatus as the only immune exposure information.

Material for sequencing was PBMCs. This clonotype was sampled from a woman between 40 and 55 years old in good health and CMV-seronegative. The chain combines TRBV5-6 with TRBJ1-1; D unclear. This CDR3 is CASSPTREAFF. The CDR3 bases are TGTGCCAGCAGCCCGACGAGGGAAGCTTTCTTT.